This TCR beta chain comes out of a study of cytomegalovirus exposure and HLA in healthy donors. Both 60 Vbeta primers and 13 Jbeta primers went into the PCR. Generated by immunoSEQ multiplex PCR, the TCRdb table keeps only in-frame clones and is missing some. Among around 150,000 clones listed, roughly three quarters were seen once. Looked up from germline, CDR1 is MDHEN and CDR2 is SYDVKM. The CDR3 has 14 amino acids. V lost 5 bases to trimming and J lost 7 bases, with 14 bases between them. This clone occurred once. The receptor was isolated from a male donor in good health and CMV-seronegative. The chain recombines TRBV28 with TRBJ1-4; no clear D. The sequenced material came from PBMCs. CDR3 residues: CASSIEARGEKLFF. The CDR3 nucleotides read TGTGCCAGCAGTATCGAGGCGCGAGGTGAAAAACTGTTTTTT.